This T cell receptor beta chain was observed in a study of blood T cell repertoires in COVID-19. Study-wide context: Both acute and convalescent COVID-19 samples were obtained from the United States, Italy and Spain. Sample material is recorded as cDNA or gDNA derived from T cells, B-cell-depleted T cells, or PBMCs.

Authors' analysis steps: Reference gene primer amplification yielded estimated nucleated cell counts. Clones were read by immunoSEQ multiplex PCR, and TCRdb kept only the in-frame ones, dropping some. The V and J calls and clone size were taken over from that table, and D and trimming were inferred from the DNA. The table has under 45,000 clones, over 80% seen once. Germline V gene lookup returns CDR1 MDHEN and CDR2 SYDVKM. The CDR3 has 15 residues. Trimming took off 2 bases at V and 0 bases at J, with 8 bases between the two ends. This clone was detected once. Sequencing used peripheral blood. The V gene is TRBV28, the J gene TRBJ1-5; no definite D call. The sequence was obtained from a man aged 60 to 69 with active COVID-19. This chain's CDR3 is CASSLPGDSNQPQHF. The CDR3 DNA reads TGTGCCAGCAGTTTACCGGGAGATAGCAATCAGCCCCAGCATTTT.